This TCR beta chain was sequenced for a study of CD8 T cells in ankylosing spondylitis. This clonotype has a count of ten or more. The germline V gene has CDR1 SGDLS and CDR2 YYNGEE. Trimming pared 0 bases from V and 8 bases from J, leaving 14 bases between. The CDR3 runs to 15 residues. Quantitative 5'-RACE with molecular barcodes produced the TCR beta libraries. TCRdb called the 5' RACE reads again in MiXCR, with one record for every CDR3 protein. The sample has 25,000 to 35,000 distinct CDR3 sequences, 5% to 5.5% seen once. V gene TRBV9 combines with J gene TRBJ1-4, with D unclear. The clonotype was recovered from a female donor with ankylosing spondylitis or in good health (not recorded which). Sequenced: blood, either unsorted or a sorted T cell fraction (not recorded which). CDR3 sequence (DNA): TGTGCCAGCAGCGTAGCTCGCGGGCAACCCGAAAAACTGTTTTTT. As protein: CASSVARGQPEKLFF.